What follows are 8 T cell receptor beta chains derived from one specimen sequenced in a study of CD8+ T cells in alopecia areata. The time point is: mouse skin 6 weeks after grafting, around onset of hair loss. Reverse transcribed after extraction, RNA yielded cDNA as the sequencing template. Assay used: immunoSEQ multiplex PCR; TCRdb lists only in-frame clones, some missing. The record shows over 5,500 clones for this sample, with no singletons present. Material: skin, obtained at week 6. The receptor source for this set is a C3H/HeJ mouse with alopecia areata. For this strain, the MHC haplotype corresponds to H2-k.

In its sample, this clone was seen many times. The gene names here belong to mouse. The part of the CDR3 DNA that was read is TGTGCCAGCGGTGATACGGGACAGACAAACTCC. Protein: CASGDTGQTNS. The full CDR3 protein reads CASGDTGQTNSDYTF. The chain is built from TRBV13-2 and TRBJ1-2; TRBD1 agrees at 7 bases. The CDR3 goes on 4 residues after the read ends, and that part is filled in from the germline J gene. CDR1 is NNHNN, CDR2 SYGAGS, per germline (reference sequence). J lost 0 bases, V lost 1 base, and 3 bases had no gene match. The CDR3 has 15 residues.

This clone showed up many times. The germline and genes are mouse ones. The read terminates 4 residues before the CDR3 end, so the remaining end is supplied by the germline J gene. The V and J genes are TRBV13-3 and TRBJ1-1, with a possible D match to TRBD1 (5 bases). CDR3 length: 11 residues. Germline-derived CDR1 and CDR2 are NNHDY and SYVADS. The CDR3 sequence: CASSQGGEVFF. The CDR3 bases that were read are TGTGCCAGCAGTCAGGGTGGA.

The sample holds many counts of this clone. The genes and germline here are from mouse. Sequencing ends 4 residues short of the CDR3 end; the germline J gene provides the rest. V usage is TRBV3 and J usage is TRBJ2-2, with TRBD2 matching 13 bases. CDR3 size: 17 residues. J was trimmed by 4 bases and V by 4 bases; bases with no gene match: 6. Germline lookup yields CDR1 SNHLY and CDR2 FYNGKV (reference sequence). The sequenced part of the CDR3 DNA is TGTGCCAGCAGCTCGGACTGGGGGGGCGCGAGCACCGGG. As protein: CASSSDWGGASTG. The whole CDR3 sequence reads CASSSDWGGASTGQLYF.

This clone was counted between two and nine times. The gene names given are mouse names. The CDR3 DNA, read in part, is TGTGCCAGCAGAACAGGGGGCGCGGGCACA. The encoded protein is CASRTGGAGT. The whole CDR3 reads CASRTGGAGTEVFF. The chain uses TRBV19 and TRBJ1-1, with TRBD1 identical over 9 bases. The read gets to within 4 residues of the CDR3 end, and the germline J gene fills in the rest. CDR1 and CDR2 (germline): FNHDT, SITEND (reference sequence). The CDR3 has 14 residues. V lost 5 bases, J lost 4 bases, and 6 bases stayed unmatched.

This clone was recorded at least ten times. The genes are named according to mouse. The CDR3 is cut off 4 residues early in the read; its end comes from the germline J gene. Different DNA sequences within this sample yield the same CDR3. This rearrangement joins TRBV1 to TRBJ2-1; TRBD2 matches at 7 bases. The CDR3 sequence is 14 residues long. After removal of 3 bases from V and 3 bases from J, the junction contained 2 bases not matched to a gene. Germline V CDR1 and CDR2: NSQYPW, LRSPGD (reference sequence). CDR3: CTCSAPGGYAEQFF. Incomplete CDR3 DNA: TGCACCTGCAGTGCTCCTGGGGGCTATGCT.

This clone has at least ten counts. Gene names denote mouse genes. The read comes to an end 4 residues before the CDR3 does, leaving the germline J gene to fill in the end. V gene TRBV17 combines with J gene TRBJ2-5; the D gene is possibly TRBD2 (6 bases). Trimming cost V 5 bases and J 3 bases, with 6 bases left between them. CDR1 and CDR2 (germline): MNHDT, YYDKIL. The CDR3 runs to 12 residues. The CDR3 DNA, read in part, is TGTGCTAGCAGTGGGACTCAAGAC. Its protein is CASSGTQD. The full CDR3 reads CASSGTQDTQYF.

In this sample, this clone turned up a few times. Gene names follow the mouse nomenclature. The read ends 4 residues before the CDR3 terminus; that terminus is restored from the germline J gene. The chain combines TRBV14 with TRBJ2-5, with TRBD1 matching 7 bases. The CDR3 totals 12 residues. Germline lookup yields CDR1 SGHDT and CDR2 FRDEAV. This CDR3 reads CASSLDRDTQYF. The DNA read from the CDR3 is TGTGCCAGCAGTTTGGACAGGGAC.

In this sample, this clone turned up a few times. The genes and germline here are from mouse. The read comes to an end 4 residues before the CDR3 does, leaving the germline J gene to fill in the end. The chain joins TRBV31 to TRBJ1-2; tentatively, D is TRBD1 (5 bases). Trimming shortened V by 0 bases and J by 0 bases, and 8 bases separated the two germline ends. This CDR3 has 14 amino acids. The germline CDR1 and CDR2 sequences are GKSSPN and SITVG. CDR3 DNA, as far as it was read: TGTGCCTGGAGTCTCCCAGGGACAAACTCC. Protein product: CAWSLPGTNS. The CDR3 in its entirety is CAWSLPGTNSDYTF.